Below are 16 T cell receptor beta chains sequenced from a single sample in a study of T cells in severe cutaneous drug reactions. The donors had carbamazepine-induced Stevens-Johnson syndrome or toxic epidermal necrolysis. The iRepertoire multiplex PCR system with TCR subtype-specific primers built both bulk and single-cell libraries. TCRdb re-called the multiplex PCR reads and gives one entry per CDR3 protein, without DNA. The table for this sample gives about 8,300 distinct CDR3 sequences. Sample: cells from a skin blister. Every receptor here comes from a human donor with a severe cutaneous adverse drug reaction.

The chain recombines TRBV29-1 with TRBJ2-7; the D gene TCRdb calls, TRBD1, cannot be checked with no DNA. Germline assignment: CDR1 SQVTM and CDR2 ANQGSEA. This CDR3 is 13 amino acids long. CDR3 sequence reads: CSVVRTGSHEQYF.

This clonotype is deemed medium-sized (0.01 to 0.1%) by its frequency. The chain carries TRBV6-2 or TRBV6-3 and TRBJ2-1; TCRdb indicates TRBD1, and absent DNA this call remains unverified. The CDR3 is 11 amino acids. Germline lookup yields CDR1 MNHEY and CDR2 SVGEGT. CDR3 loop: CASSWDRLLFF.

This chain uses TRBV10-1 with TRBJ2-2; TCRdb's D call, TRBD2, is unchecked because there is no DNA. CDR1 is WNHNN, CDR2 SYGVQD, per germline (reference sequence). CDR3 length equals 14 residues. CDR3 amino acids: CASSELAGTGELFF.

The rearrangement joins TRBV28 to TRBJ2-7; no DNA is available, so the TRBD2 call from TCRdb remains unchecked. The CDR3 covers 15 residues. Looked up from germline, CDR1 is MDHEN and CDR2 is SYDVKM. CDR3 protein: CASSPHSGSRYEQYF.

The rearrangement links TRBV12-3 or TRBV12-4 to TRBJ2-1; the TCRdb call, TRBD1, lacks DNA for checking. The CDR3 loop spans 14 amino acids. CDR3 in amino acids: CASGAGSPYNEQFF.

The V gene is TRBV29-1, the J gene TRBJ1-1. Per germline, CDR1 SQVTM and CDR2 ANQGSEA. There are 12 residues in the CDR3. The CDR3 reads CSVSVGNTEAFF.

The genes are TRBV4-3 and TRBJ1-1. Germline lookup yields CDR1 LGHNA and CDR2 YSLEER. This CDR3 is 14 amino acids long. The CDR3 region is CASTSNRQNTEAFF.

V gene TRBV27 combines with J gene TRBJ2-2; the D call of TRBD1 rests on TCRdb alone, since no DNA is present to check it. This CDR3 comprises 16 residues. Germline lookup yields CDR1 MNHEY and CDR2 SMNVEV (reference sequence). The chain's CDR3 is CASSETGEPNTGELFF.

The chain has TRBV28 and TRBJ2-6; TCRdb's D call of TRBD1 is untestable without DNA. The CDR3 sequence is 17 residues long. Germline lookup yields CDR1 MDHEN and CDR2 SYDVKM. CDR3 loop: CASSPPGQLSGANVLTF.

The rearrangement joins TRBV6-2 or TRBV6-3 to TRBJ2-4; TCRdb returns TRBD1, unconfirmable since there is no DNA. Germline CDR1 is MNHEY and CDR2 is SVGEGT. This CDR3 contains 14 residues. This chain's CDR3 is CASSAGTALSIQYF.

V and J are TRBV6-1 and TRBJ1-4; TCRdb reports TRBD1, a call that lacks DNA to check it against. Looked up from germline, CDR1 is MNHNS and CDR2 is SASEGT. The CDR3 has 15 amino acids. The CDR3 is CASSVTGGRNEKLFF.

V usage is TRBV9 and J usage is TRBJ2-5. The CDR3 extends over 15 amino acids. Germline V gene data show CDR1 as SGDLS and CDR2 as YYNGEE. The chain's CDR3 is CASSVMGMYQETQYF.

The chain links TRBV2 to TRBJ2-7; TCRdb's D call, TRBD1, is unchecked because there is no DNA. There are 15 residues in the CDR3. CDR1 is SNHLY, CDR2 FYNNEI, per germline. CDR3 in amino acids: CASSEVTGGFGEQYF.

V and J are TRBV28 and TRBJ1-5. This CDR3 region has 13 residues. Germline V gene sequence: CDR1 MDHEN, CDR2 SYDVKM. The CDR3: CASSFLIGQPQHF.

This chain uses TRBV20-1 with TRBJ1-3. Germline CDR1 DFQATT, CDR2 SNEGSKA (reference sequence). This CDR3 is 14 amino acids long. CDR3 loop: CSARDANSGNTIYF.

This clonotype counts as medium-sized by frequency. V gene TRBV6-2 or TRBV6-3 combines with J gene TRBJ1-5; without DNA, the TCRdb call of TRBD1 cannot be checked. The CDR3 consists of 15 residues. Germline assignment: CDR1 MNHEY and CDR2 SVGEGT. CDR3 amino acids: CASRPGTGAYQPQHF.